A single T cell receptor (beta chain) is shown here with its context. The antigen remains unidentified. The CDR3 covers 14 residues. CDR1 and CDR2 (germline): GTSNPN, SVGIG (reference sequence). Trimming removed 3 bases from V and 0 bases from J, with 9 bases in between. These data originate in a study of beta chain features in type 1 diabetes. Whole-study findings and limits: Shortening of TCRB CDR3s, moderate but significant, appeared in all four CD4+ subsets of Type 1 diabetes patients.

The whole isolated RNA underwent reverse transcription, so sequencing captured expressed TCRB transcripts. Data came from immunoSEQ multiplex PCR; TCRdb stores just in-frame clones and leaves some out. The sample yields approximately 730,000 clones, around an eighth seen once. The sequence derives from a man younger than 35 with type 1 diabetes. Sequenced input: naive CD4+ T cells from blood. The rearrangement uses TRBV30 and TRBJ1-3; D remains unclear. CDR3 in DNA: TGTGCCTGGAGGCAGATCACCTCTGGAAACACCATATATTTT. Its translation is CAWRQITSGNTIYF. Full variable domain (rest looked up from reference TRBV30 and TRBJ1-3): SQTIHQWPATLVQPVGSPLSLECTVEGTSNPNLYWYRQAAGRGLQLLFYSVGIGQISSEVPQNLSASRPQDRQFILSSKKLLLSDSGFYLCAWRQITSGNTIYFGEGSWLTVV.